Following are 29 T cell receptor beta chains from one sample sequenced in a study of identical twins listed by TCRdb under 2016. Receptors were amplified or captured by 5' RACE. TCRdb names Illumina HiSeq 2000 as the instrument used. TCRdb trimmed public reads at Q25 via fastp, called clones via MiXCR and kept in-frame beta chains. When rows share a CDR3 protein, they turn into one entry using the most common DNA and genes. This sample has some 200,000 distinct CDR3 sequences in its table, and 7.5% of those were observed once. The ten largest clones take up more than 1.5% of the sample. The same data also went into a second study, on yellow fever vaccine responses in identical twins.

The sample taken for sequencing was memory (CD45RO+) T cells sorted from blood. The cell subset or site label, as the study defines it: CD45RO+ enriched T cells. These receptors were obtained from a young woman in good health.

This clonotype was seen at least ten times. The gene calls are TRBV4-2 and TRBJ2-3, with TRBD2 matching over 8 bases. Unmatched junction bases numbered 10, after V lost 1 base and J lost 10 bases. The germline V gene encodes CDR1 LGHNA and CDR2 YNFKEQ. This CDR3 spans 15 amino acids. CDR3 nucleotide sequence: TGTGCCAGCAGCCAAGCGGGACTAGACCCCGGGGCGCAGTATTTT. It codes for CASSQAGLDPGAQYF.

This clonotype showed up just a few times. The genes are TRBV20-1 and TRBJ1-5; D is ambiguous. The germline gives CDR1 DFQATT, CDR2 SNEGSKA (reference sequence). CDR3 length: 13 residues. V was trimmed by 3 bases and J by 8 bases, leaving 14 bases between them. The CDR3 DNA reads as TGCAGTGCTAGTTCAGACCGCGGGGAGCCCCAGCATTTT. Translated: CSASSDRGEPQHF.

Only a few counts were recorded for this clonotype. The chain uses TRBV6-1 and TRBJ1-2; D call uncertain. The germline V gene has CDR1 MNHNS and CDR2 SASEGT. Trimming removed 1 base at V and 4 bases at J, with 7 bases between. This CDR3 spans 13 amino acids. The CDR3 DNA reads TGTGCCAGCAGTGAAGGGGGAGGCTATGGCTACACCTTC. This encodes CASSEGGGYGYTF.

This rearrangement joins TRBV28 to TRBJ1-5; possible D gene TRBD1, 6 bases. The CDR3 spans 14 residues. The V gene lost 4 bases and the J gene lost 3 bases, with 10 bases spanning the gap. Germline V lookup: CDR1 MDHEN, CDR2 SYDVKM. The CDR3 here is CASSSGGANQPQHF. The DNA for the CDR3 is TGTGCCAGCAGTTCGGGGGGGGCCAATCAGCCCCAGCATTTT.

In its sample, this clonotype was seen many times. The J gene is TRBJ1-4, the V gene TRBV7-8; D unresolved. V lost 5 bases to trimming and J lost 7 bases, with 17 bases between them. The CDR3 is 15 residues long. Germline CDR1 SGHVS, CDR2 FQNEAQ. As DNA, the CDR3 is TGTGCCAGCAGCCCGTCCGGTACCTTACGTGAAAAACTGTTTTTT. The encoded protein is CASSPSGTLREKLFF.

The table lists this clonotype with many counts. The V and J genes are TRBV7-9 and TRBJ1-1, with 7 nucleotides matching TRBD1. Per germline, CDR1 SEHNR and CDR2 FQNEAQ (reference sequence). The CDR3 is 14 amino acids. Losses at the gene ends were 2 bases for V and 1 base for J; bases not matched to a gene: 1. This CDR3 is CASSLRGQNTEAFF. The CDR3 DNA follows: TGTGCCAGCAGCTTAAGGGGGCAGAACACTGAAGCTTTCTTT.

This clonotype appeared many times. This sequence joins TRBV9 and TRBJ2-1; 7 bases map to TRBD2. V shed 0 bases and J 4 bases; nucleotides not matched to a gene: 4. Germline CDR1 reads SGDLS; CDR2 reads YYNGEE. The CDR3 loop spans 15 amino acids. CDR3 region: CASSVVGLGYNEQFF. The CDR3 DNA reads as TGTGCCAGCAGCGTAGTCGGACTAGGTTACAATGAGCAGTTCTTC.

In this sample, this clonotype turned up a few times. The chain recombines TRBV5-1 with TRBJ2-3, with D possibly called TRBD1 or TRBD2 (6 bases each). The germline CDR1 and CDR2 sequences are SGHRS and YFSETQ. The V gene lost 4 bases and the J gene lost 3 bases, with 18 bases spanning the gap. This CDR3 is built from 16 residues. The CDR3 bases are TGCGCCAGCAGCATAGGGGGGACTCTAGATACAGATACGCAGTATTTT. Translated, it gives CASSIGGTLDTDTQYF.

A few counts support this clonotype. The chain couples TRBV6-4 to TRBJ2-1; a possible D gene is TRBD1 (5 bases). V lost 3 bases and J lost 6, with 18 bases in between. This CDR3 contains 16 residues. Germline lookup yields CDR1 MRHNA and CDR2 SNTAGT. The chain's CDR3 is CASSEGGQGFVNEQFF. The CDR3 bases are TGTGCCAGCAGTGAGGGTGGCCAGGGATTCGTCAATGAGCAGTTCTTC.

This clonotype was observed a few times. The rearrangement links TRBV21-1 to TRBJ1-6. TRBV21-1 is reported as a pseudogene. CDR3 length: 15 amino acids. The CDR3 DNA is TGTGCCAGCAGCAAAGTTCGGCAGGGAGTGGCACCCCTCCACTTT. It codes for CASSKVRQGVAPLHF.

This clonotype was seen at least ten times. The genes are TRBV7-3 and TRBJ2-3; TRBD2 agrees at 7 bases. Germline V gene lookup returns CDR1 SGHTA and CDR2 FQGTGA. Trimming removed 5 bases from V and 0 bases from J; junction bases left unmatched: 5. This CDR3 comprises 15 residues. CDR3 DNA: TGTGCCAGCAGCCCGAGCGGGGAAAGCACAGATACGCAGTATTTT. Encoded protein: CASSPSGESTDTQYF.

This clonotype was counted at least ten times. The chain links TRBV13 to TRBJ2-1; 12 positions agree with TRBD2. The CDR3 contains 15 residues. Germline V lookup: CDR1 PRHDT, CDR2 FYEKMQ (reference sequence). V lost 5 bases to trimming and J lost 8 bases; unmatched junction nucleotides: 7. The CDR3 DNA reads as TGTGCCAGCAGCCGGACTAGCGGGATGGGAGATGAGCAGTTCTTC. Amino acid sequence: CASSRTSGMGDEQFF.

This clonotype came up a few times. The gene calls are TRBV12-3 or TRBV12-4 and TRBJ2-1; 7 nucleotides match TRBD2. CDR3 length: 18 residues. With 1 base clipped from V and 2 bases from J, the junction kept 11 bases outside the gene matches. The CDR3 DNA is TGTGCCAGCAGTTTAGTCCGAAAAAGACTAGCCCCCTACAATGAGCAGTTCTTC. Translating gives CASSLVRKRLAPYNEQFF.

The CDR3 region is CASSYSKGQRNEQFF. The CDR3 DNA is TGTGCCAGCAGTTACTCGAAGGGGCAGCGCAATGAGCAGTTCTTC. The genes are TRBV6-5 and TRBJ2-1; perhaps TRBD1 as D (5 bases). This CDR3 is built from 15 residues. Germline CDR1 and CDR2: MNHEY and SVGAGI. Trimming left V 0 bases short and J 6 bases short, with 12 bases between.

This clonotype was seen many times. The chain joins TRBV27 to TRBJ2-1, with TRBD2 matching over 7 bases. Germline CDR1 reads MNHEY; CDR2 reads SMNVEV (reference sequence). This CDR3 comprises 15 residues. The J segment lost 8 bases and the V segment lost 3 bases, leaving 10 bases of the junction unmatched. CDR3 coding DNA: TGTGCCAGCAGTTTTGTTTCCGGGACTAAGGATGAGCAGTTCTTC. Translation gives CASSFVSGTKDEQFF.

This clonotype showed up just a few times. This chain connects TRBV4-2 to TRBJ1-6, with D possibly TRBD1 on 6 matching bases. V lost 2 bases and J 2 bases, leaving 19 bases between the germline ends. The CDR3 spans 19 residues. The germline V gene encodes CDR1 LGHNA and CDR2 YNFKEQ. As DNA, the CDR3 is TGTGCCAGCAGCCAAAACCCGGGACACATTAACCCCTATAATTCACCCCTCCACTTT. Protein: CASSQNPGHINPYNSPLHF.

This clonotype was observed a handful of times. This chain joins TRBV6-5 and TRBJ1-6, with D tentatively TRBD1 (6 bases). The CDR3 consists of 17 residues. V lost 4 bases, J lost 12 bases, and 25 bases lay in between. Germline CDR1 and CDR2: MNHEY and SVGAGI. Here the CDR3 reads CASSSPGSGQQGGPLHF. CDR3 in DNA: TGTGCCAGCAGTTCCCCGGGTTCTGGACAGCAAGGGGGACCCCTCCACTTT.

V is TRBV5-5 and J is TRBJ2-7; TRBD1 agrees at 10 bases. Trimming cost V 6 bases and J 4 bases; bases outside gene matches: 10. CDR1 is SGHKS and CDR2 is YYEKEE in the germline V gene (reference sequence). The CDR3 is 15 residues long. The CDR3 here is CASTSQTGGGYEQYF. The CDR3 DNA is TGTGCCAGCACTTCTCAGACAGGGGGCGGGTACGAGCAGTACTTC.

V is TRBV9 and J is TRBJ2-7, with 7 bases lining up with TRBD1. Germline trimming cut 4 bases from V and 5 bases from J; bases unmatched to any gene: 12. CDR1 is SGDLS, CDR2 YYNGEE, per germline. The CDR3 totals 15 residues. The CDR3 sequence is CASSPRALGGDEQYF. CDR3 bases: TGTGCCAGCAGCCCTAGGGCGCTAGGGGGCGACGAGCAGTACTTC.

The sample holds many counts of this clonotype. The chain recombines TRBV7-8 with TRBJ1-2; perhaps TRBD1 as D (5 bases). This CDR3 spans 16 amino acids. Deletions cut 2 bases from V and 4 bases from J, with 17 bases between. Germline V gene data show CDR1 as SGHVS and CDR2 as FQNEAQ. The CDR3 here is CASSLRDGIRGYGYTF. CDR3 in DNA: TGTGCCAGCAGCTTACGGGACGGGATTAGGGGCTATGGCTACACCTTC.

The chain has TRBV7-8 and TRBJ2-3, with 11 positions matching TRBD2. The V gene end was trimmed by 4 bases and the J gene end by 2 bases; junction bases not matched to a gene: 5. CDR3 length: 16 residues. Germline assignment: CDR1 SGHVS and CDR2 FQNEAQ. The CDR3 here is CASSSGTSGYTDTQYF. The DNA for the CDR3 is TGTGCCAGCAGCTCGGGGACTAGCGGTTACACAGATACGCAGTATTTT.

This clonotype was seen at least ten times. The chain employs TRBV7-9 and TRBJ1-3; TRBD1 aligns across 11 bases. The CDR3 length is 16 residues. V lost 3 bases to trimming and J lost 0 bases; unmatched junction nucleotides: 1. CDR1 and CDR2 (germline): SEHNR, FQNEAQ (reference sequence). Here the CDR3 DNA reads TGTGCCAGCAGCTTCGGACAGGGGGCCTCTGGAAACACCATATATTTT. Its protein product is CASSFGQGASGNTIYF.

This clonotype was seen ten or more times. The chain employs TRBV12-3 or TRBV12-4 and TRBJ2-7; unclear D gene. CDR3 size: 15 residues. Trimming stripped 4 bases from V and 2 bases from J, with 15 bases between. The chain's CDR3 is CASSSMGDHTYEQYF. The CDR3 nucleotides are TGTGCCAGCAGTTCCATGGGTGACCACACCTACGAGCAGTACTTC.

The chain's CDR3 is CATSSDQTPNKYF. The CDR3 DNA follows: TGTGCCACCAGCAGCGACCAGACGCCTAATAAGTACTTC. The chain uses TRBV15 and TRBJ2-7; D unresolved. The V end lost 3 bases, the J end lost 11 bases, and 17 bases lay between the germline ends. The CDR3 is 13 amino acids. Germline CDR1 LNHNV, CDR2 YYDKDF (reference sequence).

This clonotype was observed a few times. V and J are TRBV2 and TRBJ2-7; D is uncertain. V was clipped by 0 bases and J by 3 bases, with 9 bases between them. Germline V gene sequence: CDR1 SNHLY, CDR2 FYNNEI. The CDR3 has 14 residues. The chain's CDR3 is CASSEALMSYEQYF. The CDR3 coding sequence is TGTGCCAGCAGTGAAGCGCTTATGAGCTACGAGCAGTACTTC. The complete variable domain, with remaining parts taken from reference TRBV2 and TRBJ2-7, reads EPEVTQTPSHQVTQMGQEVILRCVPISNHLYFYWYRQILGQKVEFLVSFYNNEISEKSEIFDDQFSVERPDGSNFTLKIRSTKLEDSAMYFCASSEALMSYEQYFGPGTRLTVT.

This clonotype was counted at least ten times. The chain links TRBV5-6 to TRBJ2-7; TRBD2 agrees at 12 bases. The length of the CDR3 is 15 residues. With V trimmed by 0 bases and J by 5 bases, 3 bases remained unmatched. CDR1 SGHDT and CDR2 YYEEEE come from the germline V gene. In DNA, the CDR3 is TGTGCCAGCAGCTTGGGGACTAGCGGGACCCACGAGCAGTACTTC. It specifies CASSLGTSGTHEQYF.

This clonotype was counted at least ten times. V usage is TRBV6-6 and J usage is TRBJ2-5, with TRBD1 matching over 7 bases. Losses at the gene ends were 7 bases for V and 3 bases for J; bases not matched to a gene: 5. The CDR3 consists of 13 residues. Germline loops: CDR1 MNHNY, CDR2 SVGAGI (reference sequence). The CDR3 sequence is CASTPTGKETQYF. CDR3 sequence (DNA): TGTGCCAGCACTCCGACAGGGAAAGAGACCCAGTACTTC.

The rearrangement uses TRBV6-2 or TRBV6-3 and TRBJ2-2; D is uncertain. Germline CDR1 is MNHEY and CDR2 is SVGEGT. The CDR3 consists of 14 residues. Trimming took 6 bases from V and 3 from J, leaving 11 bases between them. For the CDR3, the DNA is TGTGCCAGCAGCCTACTGGAATACACCGGGGAGCTGTTTTTT. Protein: CASSLLEYTGELFF.

This clonotype was found a few times. This rearrangement joins TRBV7-9 to TRBJ2-7, with D uncertain. The CDR3 is made up of 12 amino acids. V lost 10 bases, J lost 1 base, and 11 bases lay in between. Germline V gives CDR1 SEHNR, CDR2 FQNEAQ (reference sequence). The CDR3 loop is CATRLGSYEQYF. The CDR3 coding sequence is TGTGCCACCCGGCTCGGGTCCTACGAGCAGTACTTC. Looking up the rest from reference TRBV7-9 and TRBJ2-7 gives the full variable domain: DTGVSQNPRHKITKRGQNVTFRCDPISEHNRLYWYRQTLGQGPEFLTYFQNEAQLEKSRLLSDRFSAERPKGSFSTLEIQRTEQGDSAMYLCATRLGSYEQYFGPGTRLTVT.